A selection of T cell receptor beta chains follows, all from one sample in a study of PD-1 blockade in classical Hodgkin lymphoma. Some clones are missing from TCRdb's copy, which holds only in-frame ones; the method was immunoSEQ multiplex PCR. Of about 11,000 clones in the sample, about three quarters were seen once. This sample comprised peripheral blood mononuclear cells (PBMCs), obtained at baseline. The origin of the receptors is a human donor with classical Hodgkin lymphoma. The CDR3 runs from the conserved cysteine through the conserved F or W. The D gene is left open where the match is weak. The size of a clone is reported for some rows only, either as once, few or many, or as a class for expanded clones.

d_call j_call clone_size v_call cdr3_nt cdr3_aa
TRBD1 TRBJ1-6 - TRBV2 TGTGCCAGCAGGGGACAGGGGGCTTCACCCCTCCACTTT CASRGQGASPLHF
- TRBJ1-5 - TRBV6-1 TGTGCCAGCAGTGAAGCAGCGGGCAATCAGCCCCAGCATTTT CASSEAAGNQPQHF
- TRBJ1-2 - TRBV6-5 TGTGCCAGCAGGGGGGCGGCGGGGGCTGGTGGCTACACCTTC CASRGAAGAGGYTF
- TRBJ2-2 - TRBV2 TGTGCCAGCATCCCGGGACGCCGCGGGGAGCTGTTTTTT CASIPGRRGELFF
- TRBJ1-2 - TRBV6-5 TGTGCCAGCAGTTACCCCCGTGAGAATGGCTACACCTTC CASSYPRENGYTF
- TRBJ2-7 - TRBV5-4 TGTGCCAGCAGCTCGCCCCTAACCTACGAGCAGTACTTC CASSSPLTYEQYF
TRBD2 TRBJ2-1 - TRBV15 TGTGCCACCAGCAGACCTGGGACTAGCGGGATGTCTCAGTTCTTC CATSRPGTSGMSQFF
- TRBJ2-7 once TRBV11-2 TGTGCCAGCCTCGACCGTTCGAGAAACGAGCAGTACTTC CASLDRSRNEQYF
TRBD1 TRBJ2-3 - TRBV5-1 TGCGCCAGCAGCCGGACAGGGGCGTCCACAGATACGCAGTATTTT CASSRTGASTDTQYF
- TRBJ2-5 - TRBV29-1 TGCAGCGCTGAACCCGGGGGTGATGAGACCCAGTACTTC CSAEPGGDETQYF
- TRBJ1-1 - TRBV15 TGTGCCACCAGCAGAGGTCAGTCGGGAACTGAAGCTTTCTTT CATSRGQSGTEAFF
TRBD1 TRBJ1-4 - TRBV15 TGTGCCACCAGCACAGCTCAGGGGGTGGGTGAAAAACTGTTTTTT CATSTAQGVGEKLFF
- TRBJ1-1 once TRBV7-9 TGTGCCAGCAGCCGAGCTTTGGGGCAGCCCGCAGGGTGGAACACTGAAGCTTTCTTT CASSRALGQPAGWNTEAFF